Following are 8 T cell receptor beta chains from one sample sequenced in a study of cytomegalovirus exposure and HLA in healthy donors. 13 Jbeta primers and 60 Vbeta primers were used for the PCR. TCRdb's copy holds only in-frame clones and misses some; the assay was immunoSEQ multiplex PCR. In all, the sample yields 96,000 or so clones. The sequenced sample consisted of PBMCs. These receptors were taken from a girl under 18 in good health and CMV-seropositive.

The CDR3 spells CASSRQGANTGELFF. The CDR3 DNA is TGTGCCAGCAGCCGTCAGGGGGCGAACACCGGGGAGCTGTTTTTT. The chain has TRBV4-2 and TRBJ2-2; 7 nucleotides match TRBD1. V was clipped by 4 bases and J by 0 bases; unmatched bases: 2. CDR3 length: 15 residues. CDR1 and CDR2 from the germline V gene are LGHNA and YNFKEQ.

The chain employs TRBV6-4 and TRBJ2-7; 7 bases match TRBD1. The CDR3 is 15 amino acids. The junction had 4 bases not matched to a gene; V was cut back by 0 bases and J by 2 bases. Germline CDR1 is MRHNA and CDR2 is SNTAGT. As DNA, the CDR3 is TGTGCCAGCAGTGACTCGAGGGACAGTCCCTACGAGCAGTACGTC. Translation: CASSDSRDSPYEQYV.

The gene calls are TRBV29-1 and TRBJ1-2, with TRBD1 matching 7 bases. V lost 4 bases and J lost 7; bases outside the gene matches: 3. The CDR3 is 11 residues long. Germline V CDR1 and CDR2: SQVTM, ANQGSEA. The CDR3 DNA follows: TGCAGCGTTGTAGGGGGCCTTGGCTACACCTTC. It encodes CSVVGGLGYTF. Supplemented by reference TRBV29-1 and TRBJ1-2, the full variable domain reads SAVISQKPSRDICQRGTSLTIQCQVDSQVTMMFWYRQQPGQSLTLIATANQGSEATYESGFVIDKFPISRPNLTFSTLTVSNMSPEDSSIYLCSVVGGLGYTFGSGTRLTVV.

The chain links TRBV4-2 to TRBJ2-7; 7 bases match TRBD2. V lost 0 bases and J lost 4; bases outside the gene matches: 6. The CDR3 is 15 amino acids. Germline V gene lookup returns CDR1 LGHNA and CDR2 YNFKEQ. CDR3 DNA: TGTGCCAGCAGCCAAGACATCGGGGGGTATTACGAGCAGTACTTC. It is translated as CASSQDIGGYYEQYF.

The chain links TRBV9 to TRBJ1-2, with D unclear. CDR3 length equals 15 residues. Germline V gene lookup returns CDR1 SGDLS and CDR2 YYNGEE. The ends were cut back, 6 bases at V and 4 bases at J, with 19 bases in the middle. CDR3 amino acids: CASNKDTPGGYGYTF. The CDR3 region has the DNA TGTGCCAGCAATAAAGACACCCCCGGTGGCTATGGCTACACCTTC.

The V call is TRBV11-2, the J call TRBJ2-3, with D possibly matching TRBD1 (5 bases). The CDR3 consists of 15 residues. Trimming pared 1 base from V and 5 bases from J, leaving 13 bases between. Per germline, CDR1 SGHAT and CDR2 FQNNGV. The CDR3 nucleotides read TGTGCCAGCAGCTTAGTTCAGGGCGGCAGAGATACGCAGTATTTT. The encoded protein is CASSLVQGGRDTQYF.

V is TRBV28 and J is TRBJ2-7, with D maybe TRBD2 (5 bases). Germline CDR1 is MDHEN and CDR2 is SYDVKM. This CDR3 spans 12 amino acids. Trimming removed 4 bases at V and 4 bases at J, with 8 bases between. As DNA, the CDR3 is TGTGCCAGCAGTTCTAGCAGGTACGAGCAGTACTTC. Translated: CASSSSRYEQYF. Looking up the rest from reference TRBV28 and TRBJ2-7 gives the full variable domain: DVKVTQSSRYLVKRTGEKVFLECVQDMDHENMFWYRQDPGLGLRLIYFSYDVKMKEKGDIPEGYSVSREKKERFSLILESASTNQTSMYLCASSSSRYEQYFGPGTRLTVT.

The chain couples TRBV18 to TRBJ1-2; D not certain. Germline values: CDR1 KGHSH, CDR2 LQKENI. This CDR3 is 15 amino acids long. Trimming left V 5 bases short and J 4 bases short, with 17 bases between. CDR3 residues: CASSSPPEAGYGYTF. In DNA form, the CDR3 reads TGTGCCAGCTCATCCCCGCCCGAAGCAGGCTATGGCTACACCTTC.